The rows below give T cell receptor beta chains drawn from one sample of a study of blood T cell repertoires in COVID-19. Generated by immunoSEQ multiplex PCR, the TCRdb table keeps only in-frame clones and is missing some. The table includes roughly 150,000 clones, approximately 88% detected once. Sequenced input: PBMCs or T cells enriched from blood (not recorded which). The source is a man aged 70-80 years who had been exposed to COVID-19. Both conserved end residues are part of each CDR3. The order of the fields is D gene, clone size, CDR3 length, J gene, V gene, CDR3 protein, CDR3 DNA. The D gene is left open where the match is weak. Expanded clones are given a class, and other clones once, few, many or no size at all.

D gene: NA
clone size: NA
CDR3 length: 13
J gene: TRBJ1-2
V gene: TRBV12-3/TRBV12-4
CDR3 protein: CASSRGQRDGYTF
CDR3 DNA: TGTGCCAGCAGCCGAGGACAGAGGGATGGCTACACCTTC

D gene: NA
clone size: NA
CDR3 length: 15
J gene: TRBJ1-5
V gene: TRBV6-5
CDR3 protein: CASSQGTLSNQPQHF
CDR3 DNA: TGTGCCAGCAGTCAGGGGACCCTAAGCAATCAGCCCCAGCATTTT

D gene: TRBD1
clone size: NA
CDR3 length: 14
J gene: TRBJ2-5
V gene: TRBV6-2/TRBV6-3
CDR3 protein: CASSYSGTVETQYF
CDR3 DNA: TGTGCCAGCAGTTACTCCGGGACAGTAGAGACCCAGTACTTC

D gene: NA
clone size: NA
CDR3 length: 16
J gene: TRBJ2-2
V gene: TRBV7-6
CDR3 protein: CASSQRGSTNTGELFF
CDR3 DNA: TGTGCCAGCAGCCAAAGGGGGTCAACGAACACCGGGGAGCTGTTTTTT

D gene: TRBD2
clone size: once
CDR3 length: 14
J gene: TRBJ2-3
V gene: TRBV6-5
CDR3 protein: CASSLSGGRDTQYF
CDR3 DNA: TGTGCCAGCAGTTTAAGCGGCGGGAGAGATACGCAGTATTTT

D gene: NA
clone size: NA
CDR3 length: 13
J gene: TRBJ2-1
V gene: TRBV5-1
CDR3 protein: CASSLQNGNEQFF
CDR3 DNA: TGCGCCAGCAGCTTGCAAAACGGCAATGAGCAGTTCTTC

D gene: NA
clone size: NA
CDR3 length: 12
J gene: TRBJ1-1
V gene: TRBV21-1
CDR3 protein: CASSKAGQGINF
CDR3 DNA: TGTGCCAGCAGCAAAGCCGGACAGGGTATTAACTTT

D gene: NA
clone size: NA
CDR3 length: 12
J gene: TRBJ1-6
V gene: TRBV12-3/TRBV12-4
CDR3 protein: CASSRSETPLHF
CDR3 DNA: TGTGCCAGCAGTCGAAGTGAGACACCCCTCCACTTT

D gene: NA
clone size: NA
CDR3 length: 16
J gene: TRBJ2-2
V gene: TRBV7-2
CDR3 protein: CASSLGRDFLERELFF
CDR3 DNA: TGTGCCAGCAGCTTAGGACGGGACTTCCTCGAGCGGGAGCTGTTTTTT

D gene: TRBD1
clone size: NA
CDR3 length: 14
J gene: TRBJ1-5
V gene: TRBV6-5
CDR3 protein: CATRDRSSNQPQHF
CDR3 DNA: TGTGCCACCCGGGACAGATCTAGCAATCAGCCCCAGCATTTT

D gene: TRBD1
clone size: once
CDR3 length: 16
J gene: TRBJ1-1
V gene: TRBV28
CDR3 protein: CASSLRDRGVGTEAFF
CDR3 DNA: TGTGCCAGCAGTTTAAGGGACAGAGGGGTCGGGACTGAAGCTTTCTTT

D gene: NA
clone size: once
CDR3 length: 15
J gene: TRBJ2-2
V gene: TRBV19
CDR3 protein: CASSLALSNTGELFF
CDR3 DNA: TGTGCCAGTAGCCTAGCCCTTTCGAACACCGGGGAGCTGTTTTTT

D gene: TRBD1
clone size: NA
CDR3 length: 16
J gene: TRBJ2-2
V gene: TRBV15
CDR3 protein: CATSRRDRLNTGELFF
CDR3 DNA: TGTGCCACCAGCAGGAGGGACAGGCTGAACACCGGGGAGCTGTTTTTT

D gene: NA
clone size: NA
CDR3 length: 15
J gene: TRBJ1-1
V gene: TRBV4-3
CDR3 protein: CASSWGEGVNTEAFF
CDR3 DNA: TGCGCCAGCAGCTGGGGGGAAGGTGTGAACACTGAAGCTTTCTTT

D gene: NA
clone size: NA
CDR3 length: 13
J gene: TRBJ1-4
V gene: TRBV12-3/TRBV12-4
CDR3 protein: CASSFQRWEKLFF
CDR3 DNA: TGTGCCAGCAGTTTTCAGCGGTGGGAAAAACTGTTTTTT

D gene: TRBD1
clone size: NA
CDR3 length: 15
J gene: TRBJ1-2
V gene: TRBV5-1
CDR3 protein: CASSLGDRINYGYTF
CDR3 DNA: TGCGCCAGCAGCTTGGGGGACAGGATCAACTATGGCTACACCTTC

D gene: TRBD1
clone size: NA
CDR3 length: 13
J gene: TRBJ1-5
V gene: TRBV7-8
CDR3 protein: CASTGQGDQPQHF
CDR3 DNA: TGTGCCAGCACGGGACAGGGGGATCAGCCCCAGCATTTT

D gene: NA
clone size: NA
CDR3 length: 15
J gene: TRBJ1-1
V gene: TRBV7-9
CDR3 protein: CAVLRRVLQGTEAFF
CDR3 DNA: TGTGCCGTCCTCCGGAGGGTGCTGCAGGGCACTGAAGCTTTCTTT

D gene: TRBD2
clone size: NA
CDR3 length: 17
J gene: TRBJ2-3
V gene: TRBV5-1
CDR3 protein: CASSDSGTSGMTDTQYF
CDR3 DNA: TGCGCCAGCAGCGACTCCGGGACTAGCGGGATGACAGATACGCAGTATTTT

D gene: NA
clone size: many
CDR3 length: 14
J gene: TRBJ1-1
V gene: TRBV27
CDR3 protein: CASSSGLMNTEAFF
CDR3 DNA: TGTGCCAGCAGTTCGGGACTGATGAACACTGAAGCTTTCTTT

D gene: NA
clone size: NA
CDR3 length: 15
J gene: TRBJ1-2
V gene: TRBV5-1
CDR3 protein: CASSLGLELRGFDSF
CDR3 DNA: TGCGCCAGCAGCTTGGGTCTAGAGTTGCGGGGATTCGACTCCTTC

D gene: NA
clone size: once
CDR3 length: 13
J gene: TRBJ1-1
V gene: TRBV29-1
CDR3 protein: CSVRGDVNTEAFF
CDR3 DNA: TGCAGCGTTCGGGGGGACGTCAACACTGAAGCTTTCTTT

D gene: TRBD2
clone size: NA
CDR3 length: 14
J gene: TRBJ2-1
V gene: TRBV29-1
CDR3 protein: CSGSIAGLYNEQFF
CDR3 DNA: TGCAGCGGGTCGATAGCGGGACTCTACAATGAGCAGTTCTTC

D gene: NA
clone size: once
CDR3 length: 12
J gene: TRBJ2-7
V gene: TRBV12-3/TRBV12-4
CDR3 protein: CASRTTGREQYF
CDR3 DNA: TGTGCCAGCAGGACTACAGGGCGCGAGCAGTACTTC

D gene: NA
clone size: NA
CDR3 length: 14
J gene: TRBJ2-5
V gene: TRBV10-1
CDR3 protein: CASSELPGQETQYF
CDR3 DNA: TGCGCCAGCAGTGAGCTCCCAGGCCAAGAGACCCAGTACTTC

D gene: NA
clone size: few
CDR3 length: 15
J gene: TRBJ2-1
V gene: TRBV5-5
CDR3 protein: CASSLGGFSGAEQFF
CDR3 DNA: TGTGCCAGCAGCTTGGGAGGGTTCAGCGGCGCTGAGCAGTTCTTC

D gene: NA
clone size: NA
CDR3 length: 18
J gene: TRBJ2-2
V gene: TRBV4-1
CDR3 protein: CASSQDPGWIADTGELFF
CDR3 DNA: TGCGCCAGCAGCCAAGATCCGGGGTGGATAGCGGACACCGGGGAGCTGTTTTTT

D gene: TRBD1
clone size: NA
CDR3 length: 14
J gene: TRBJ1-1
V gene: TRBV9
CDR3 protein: CASSVGTVPGEAFF
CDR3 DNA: TGTGCCAGCAGCGTGGGGACAGTGCCGGGAGAAGCTTTCTTT

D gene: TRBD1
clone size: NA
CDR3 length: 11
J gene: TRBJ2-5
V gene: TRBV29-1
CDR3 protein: CSAGTAETQYF
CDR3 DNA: TGCAGCGCCGGGACAGCGGAGACCCAGTACTTC

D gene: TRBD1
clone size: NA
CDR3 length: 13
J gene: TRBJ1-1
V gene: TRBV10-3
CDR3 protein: CAISNRGNTEAFF
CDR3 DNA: TGTGCCATCAGTAACAGGGGGAACACTGAAGCTTTCTTT

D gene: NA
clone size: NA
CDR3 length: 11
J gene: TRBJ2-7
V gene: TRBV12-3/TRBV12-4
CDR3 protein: CASSRSLEQYF
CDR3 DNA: TGTGCCAGCAGTAGGAGTCTCGAGCAGTACTTC

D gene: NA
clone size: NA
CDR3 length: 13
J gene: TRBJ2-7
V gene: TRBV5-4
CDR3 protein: CASSLQGSYEQYF
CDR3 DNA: TGTGCCAGCAGCTTGCAGGGCTCCTACGAGCAGTACTTC

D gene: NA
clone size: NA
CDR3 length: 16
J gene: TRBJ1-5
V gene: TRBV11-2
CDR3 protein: CASSPGGAGMGQPQHF
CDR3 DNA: TGTGCCAGCAGCCCCGGCGGAGCGGGAATGGGTCAGCCCCAGCATTTT

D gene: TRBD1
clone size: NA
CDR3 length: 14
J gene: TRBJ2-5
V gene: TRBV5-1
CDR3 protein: CASSPGTAQETQYF
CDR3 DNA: TGCGCCAGCAGCCCCGGGACAGCACAAGAGACCCAGTACTTC

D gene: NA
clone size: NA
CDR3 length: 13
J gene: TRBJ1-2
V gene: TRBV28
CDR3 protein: CASSLQGYYGYTF
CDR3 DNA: TGTGCCAGCAGTCTACAGGGCTACTATGGCTACACCTTC